This TCR beta chain was recovered during a study of T cells after yellow fever vaccination. Study-level findings and limits: Researchers cautioned that FACS-sorted repertoires could harbor abundant clonotypes contaminating from the bulk population.

This CDR3 has 15 residues. J gave up 1 base and V 6 bases, and 10 bases lay outside the gene matches. CDR1 and CDR2 from the germline V gene are DFQATT and SNEGSKA (reference sequence). In the case of this clonotype: Its antigen is as yet unknown.

The authors made TCR cDNA by 5'RACE template switching, adding a universal primer site and UMIs. Via MiXCR, TCRdb re-called the 5' RACE reads, giving one row per CDR3 protein. The data contain 500,000 to 650,000 distinct CDR3 sequences, about a sixth of them seen just once; the ten biggest clones take up 15% to 20%. V and J are TRBV20-1 and TRBJ2-5; 8 nucleotides align to TRBD2. The TCR sequence derives from a man between 18 and 35 years old who received the YFV17D yellow fever vaccine. Sample: PBMCs, taken 5 days after the first yellow fever vaccination. DNA of the CDR3: TGCAGTGCCTCCTACAACGGGGGGGGCCAAGAGACCCAGTACTTC. Translated, it gives CSASYNGGGQETQYF.